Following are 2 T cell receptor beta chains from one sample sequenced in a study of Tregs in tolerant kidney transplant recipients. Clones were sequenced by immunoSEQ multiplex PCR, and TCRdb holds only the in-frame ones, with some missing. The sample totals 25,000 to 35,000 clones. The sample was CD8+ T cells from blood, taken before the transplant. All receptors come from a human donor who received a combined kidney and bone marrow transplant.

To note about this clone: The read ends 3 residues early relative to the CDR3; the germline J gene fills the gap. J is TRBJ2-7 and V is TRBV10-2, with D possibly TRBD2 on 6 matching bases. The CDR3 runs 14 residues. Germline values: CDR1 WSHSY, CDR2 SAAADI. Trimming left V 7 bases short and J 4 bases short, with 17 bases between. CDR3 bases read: TGCGCCAGCATCGGGGGTGTGGCCAAATACGAG. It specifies CASIGGVAKYE. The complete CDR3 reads CASIGGVAKYEQYF.

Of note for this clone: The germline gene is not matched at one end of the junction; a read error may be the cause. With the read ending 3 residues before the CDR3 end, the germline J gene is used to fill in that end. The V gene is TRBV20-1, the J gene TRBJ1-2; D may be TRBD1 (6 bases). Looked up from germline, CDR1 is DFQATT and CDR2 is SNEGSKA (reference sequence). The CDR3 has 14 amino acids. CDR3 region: CSARDVGAYHGYTF. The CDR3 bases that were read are TGCAGTGCTCGAGATGTGGGGGCGTACCATGGC.